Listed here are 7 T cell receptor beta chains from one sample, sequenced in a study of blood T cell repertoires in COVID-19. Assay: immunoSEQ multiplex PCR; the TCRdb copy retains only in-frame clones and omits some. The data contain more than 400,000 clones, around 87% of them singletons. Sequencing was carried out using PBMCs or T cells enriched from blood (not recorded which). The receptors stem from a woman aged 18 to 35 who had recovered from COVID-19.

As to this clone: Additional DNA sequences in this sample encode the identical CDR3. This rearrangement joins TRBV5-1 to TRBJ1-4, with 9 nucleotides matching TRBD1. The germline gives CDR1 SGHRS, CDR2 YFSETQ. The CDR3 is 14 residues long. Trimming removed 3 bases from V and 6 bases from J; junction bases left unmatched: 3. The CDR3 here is CASSSTGGDEKLFF. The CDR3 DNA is TGCGCCAGCAGCTCGACAGGGGGAGATGAAAAACTGTTTTTT.

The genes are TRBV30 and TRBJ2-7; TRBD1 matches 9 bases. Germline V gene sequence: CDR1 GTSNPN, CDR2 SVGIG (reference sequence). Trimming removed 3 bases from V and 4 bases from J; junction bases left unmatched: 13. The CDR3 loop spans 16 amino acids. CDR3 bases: TGTGCCTGGAGCCAACTACAGGGGGCCAATTGGTACGAGCAGTACTTC. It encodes CAWSQLQGANWYEQYF.

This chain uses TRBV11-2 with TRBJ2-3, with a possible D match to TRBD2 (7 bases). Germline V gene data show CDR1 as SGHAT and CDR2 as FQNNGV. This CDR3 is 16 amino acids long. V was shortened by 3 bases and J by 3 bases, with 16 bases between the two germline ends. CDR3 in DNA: TGTGCCAGCAGCTTCGCGGGGGCCCTAGGTACAGATACGCAGTATTTT. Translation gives CASSFAGALGTDTQYF. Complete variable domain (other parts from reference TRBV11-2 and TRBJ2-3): EAGVAQSPRYKIIEKRQSVAFWCNPISGHATLYWYQQILGQGPKLLIQFQNNGVVDDSQLPKDRFSAERLKGVDSTLKIQPAKLEDSAVYLCASSFAGALGTDTQYFGPGTRLTVL.

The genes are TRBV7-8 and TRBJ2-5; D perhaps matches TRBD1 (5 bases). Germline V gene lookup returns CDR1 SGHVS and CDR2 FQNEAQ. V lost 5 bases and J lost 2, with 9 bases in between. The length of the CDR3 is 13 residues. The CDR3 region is CASSRGAQETQYF. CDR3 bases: TGTGCCAGCAGCCGTGGGGCTCAAGAGACCCAGTACTTC. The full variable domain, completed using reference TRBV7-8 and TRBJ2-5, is GAGVSQSPRYKVAKRGQDVALRCDPISGHVSLFWYQQALGQGPEFLTYFQNEAQLDKSGLPSDRFFAERPEGSVSTLKIQRTQQEDSAVYLCASSRGAQETQYFGPGTRLLVL.

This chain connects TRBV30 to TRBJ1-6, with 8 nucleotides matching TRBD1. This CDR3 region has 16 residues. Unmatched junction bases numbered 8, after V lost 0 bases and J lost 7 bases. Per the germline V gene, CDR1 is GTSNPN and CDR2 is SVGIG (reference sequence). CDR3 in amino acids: CAWSVVRGTGNSPLHF. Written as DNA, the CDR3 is TGTGCCTGGAGTGTAGTCAGGGGGACAGGCAATTCACCCCTCCACTTT.

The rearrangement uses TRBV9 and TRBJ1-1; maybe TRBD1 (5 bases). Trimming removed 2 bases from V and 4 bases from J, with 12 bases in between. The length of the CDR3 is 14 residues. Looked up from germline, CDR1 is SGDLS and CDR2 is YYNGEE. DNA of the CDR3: TGTGCCAGCAGCGTGGCAGGGAGGAGCACTGAAGCTTTCTTT. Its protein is CASSVAGRSTEAFF.

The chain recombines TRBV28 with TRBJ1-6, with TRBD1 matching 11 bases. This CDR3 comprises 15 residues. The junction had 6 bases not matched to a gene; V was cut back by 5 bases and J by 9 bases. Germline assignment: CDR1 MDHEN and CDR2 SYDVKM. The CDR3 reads CASSPGDRGSSPLHF. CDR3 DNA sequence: TGTGCCAGCAGTCCAGGGGACAGGGGGAGTTCACCCCTCCACTTT.